What follows is one T cell receptor beta chain and its context. Seattle participants joined during active infection and were tracked over time. This sample was included in a study of blood T cell repertoires in COVID-19. Study-level background: Whether acute or convalescent, the COVID-19 samples came from the United States, Italy and Spain.

The authors' processing: Amplified reference gene primers provided the basis for estimating nucleated cell counts. Profiled with immunoSEQ multiplex PCR; TCRdb holds only in-frame clones, not every one. From that table come the V and J calls and clone size; the DNA was used to work out D and trimming. The profile shows approximately 200,000 clones, around 95% of them singletons. The CDR3 extends over 14 amino acids. The ends were cut back, 3 bases at V and 9 bases at J, with 15 bases in the middle. Per the germline V gene, CDR1 is LNHDA and CDR2 is SQIVND (reference sequence). Sequencing input: peripheral blood. The chain carries TRBV19 and TRBJ1-5, with a possible D match to TRBD1 (5 bases). The source is a young man with COVID-19, enrolled during active disease. The CDR3, as DNA: TGTGCCAGTAGTATCCAGGGTGCTAGGTCGCCCCAGCATTTT. This translates into CASSIQGARSPQHF.